This T cell receptor (beta chain) was retrieved from a study of metastatic and nonmetastatic thyroid tumors. Study results and limitations: When malignant thyroid tumors were compared with benign nodules, TCR beta diversity was reportedly significantly higher in the malignant tumors. This held in both blood and tumor samples.

Germline lookup yields CDR1 SGHDT and CDR2 YYEEEE. V lost 0 bases, J lost 0 bases, and 6 bases lay in between. The CDR3 has 14 amino acids. Turning to this clone: Antigen: not known.

Per the original data handling: Clinicopathological groups supplied CDR3 differences that were used to build a distant-metastasis classifier for papillary thyroid cancer. TCRdb reprocessed the PCR reads via MiXCR. In this record, the V and J calls reflect TCRdb's handling and not the investigators' own analysis. The sample lists about 16,000 clones; 30% to 40% were seen once. No treatment of any kind had been given to any patient before thyroid surgery. The V gene is TRBV5-6, the J gene TRBJ1-2; maybe TRBD1 (6 bases). What was sequenced was tumor tissue. The sequence came from a male donor with papillary thyroid cancer or a benign thyroid nodule (not recorded which). Some clones in this sample may be carry-over from other donors' samples. In nucleotides, the CDR3 is TGTGCCAGCAGCTTGGACAGGGCTAACTATGGCTACACCTTC. It specifies CASSLDRANYGYTF.